One T cell receptor beta chain is described in this entry. Its cognate antigen has yet to be identified. The sample holds no much larger clone one base away, and base qualities are not on file. TCRbeta CDR3 regions were amplified from genomic DNA using the immunoSEQ Assay, a bias-controlled multiplex PCR. Processing in the source paper ran as follows. Nucleated cell counts per sample were estimated from amplification of reference gene primers within the assay. Sequence reads were collapsed and filtered to measure the absolute abundance of every unique TCRbeta CDR3 rearrangement. For each sample, productive Simpson clonality was calculated as the square root of Simpson's diversity index over productive rearrangements. In its TCRdb copy, this immuneACCESS table keeps in-frame sequences only and misses some clones. Where compared with another copy, unresolved V genes explain less than half of these, and the others have no known cause. That table is the source of V, J and clone size, and D and trimming were worked out from the DNA. Across this sample there are fewer than 400,000 clones, with more than 85% seen only once. Clones ranked in the top ten supply about 4% of the sample.

Participants in the prospective study were enrolled through a virtual design, were aged roughly 18 to 95 years, and lived in 20 to 30 United States geographic areas. In the prospective study, participants were assigned to cohorts based on the clinical history participants reported in a screening survey and a study questionnaire. A participant counted as exposed if, within 2 weeks of entering the study, that participant had been in contact with someone who had a PCR-confirmed or clinician-diagnosed COVID-19 case. In the prospective study, mobile phlebotomists collected whole blood, serum and a nasopharyngeal or oropharyngeal swab from each participant. Over an approximately 2-month period, participants in the prospective study had the option of providing additional blood draws and questionnaires. Before DNA extraction, prospective study blood samples were shipped either frozen or at room temperature.

This sample is part of a study of blood T cell repertoires in COVID-19 (dated by TCRdb to 2019 to 2021). With regard to the full study: Collaborator samples came from the United States, Italy and Spain and covered acute and convalescent phases of COVID-19. The dataset comprised deeply sampled blood TCRbeta repertoires from subjects exposed to, actively infected with, or recovered from COVID-19. Where available, HLA class I and class II types were obtained from metadata supplied by the sample provider rather than from assay-based typing. Sample metadata almost always included a de-identified subject ID, COVID-19 status, age in years and sex. The material from the prospective study consisted of cDNA or gDNA derived from T cells, B-cell-depleted T cells, or PBMCs. The repertoires were made available in a free public database intended to serve as a resource for research on the immune response to SARS-CoV-2. Samples were obtained from the ongoing ImmuneRACE study (first 160 participants) and from roughly 1,300 subjects provided by 6 global collaborators.

Spanning cysteine to phenylalanine, the CDR3 consists of 11 amino acids. The kept DNA is CDR3 alone, 33 bases in frame from the first base. The trim is 5 bases for V and 10 bases for J, with a gap of 8 bases between the germline ends. CDR1 SNHLY and CDR2 FYNNEI were looked up in the germline V gene. The research as a whole found: The amount of clinical and demographic metadata varied by source and participant and was provided uncurated.

Material: PBMCs or T cells enriched from blood (not recorded which). The clonotype was recovered from a young woman who had been exposed to COVID-19. The rearranged segments are TRBV2 and TRBJ1-4, with no reliable assignment of the D segment. The CDR3 protein is CASSFQAKLFF. The nucleotide sequence is TGTGCCAGCAGTTTCCAGGCAAAACTGTTTTTT.